This T cell receptor beta chain was identified during a study of PD-1 blockade in classical Hodgkin lymphoma. Autologous stem cell transplantation was followed by relapse in every patient, and brentuximab vedotin exposure varied. Study-wide results and caveats: The study found that TCR diversity rose significantly by C4D1 in CD4+ but not CD8+ cells. Possibly reflecting disease activity or prior therapy, repertoire differences have causes that remain undefined. Reported baseline diversity: healthy donors highest, relapsed/refractory patients lowest.

TCRdb's copy holds only in-frame clones and misses some; the assay was immunoSEQ multiplex PCR. The table includes over 10,000 clones, 80% to 95% detected once. The germline V gene has CDR1 PRHDT and CDR2 FYEKMQ (reference sequence). Losses at the gene ends were 4 bases for V and 2 bases for J; bases not matched to a gene: 3. The CDR3 spans 14 residues. About this clone itself: Its antigen remains unknown.

The V call is TRBV13, the J call TRBJ2-5, with 8 bases fitting TRBD1. The receptor comes from a human donor with classical Hodgkin lymphoma. The material was peripheral blood mononuclear cells (PBMCs), obtained at baseline. The CDR3 region is CASSSTGGQETQYF. DNA for the CDR3: TGTGCCAGCAGCTCCACAGGGGGGCAAGAGACCCAGTACTTC.